This T cell receptor (beta chain) appears in the sequencing data of a study of blood T cell repertoires in COVID-19. Study as a whole: COVID-19 samples collected from the United States, Italy and Spain covered acute and convalescent phases. PBMCs, B-cell-depleted T cells, or T cells were the source of the cDNA or gDNA that made up the material.

As processed by the authors: Amplification of reference gene primers was used by the study to estimate nucleated cell counts. Sequencing used immunoSEQ multiplex PCR; TCRdb keeps in-frame clones, though not all of them. Clone size and the V and J calls come from that table; the DNA yielded D and trimming. The profile shows about 240,000 clones, approximately 85% of them singletons. CDR3 length: 15 amino acids. Trimming removed 1 base from V and 2 bases from J; junction bases left unmatched: 0. Germline V gene lookup returns CDR1 MGHRA and CDR2 YSYEKL. The clonotype comes from an older woman with active or convalescent COVID-19. The sequenced sample was peripheral blood. This chain connects TRBV4-1 to TRBJ1-2; 11 positions agree with TRBD1. CDR3 sequence (DNA): TGCGCCAGCAGCCAAGGGACAGGGGGCAACTATGGCTACACCTTC. Its translation is CASSQGTGGNYGYTF.